The clone carrying this T cell receptor beta chain has only a few counts. Its antigen is unidentified. The sample originates from a study of vaccination effects on CD4 cells after COVID-19. Study context: Following the second dose by a median of 72 days, the post-vaccine samples were obtained.

V was trimmed by 5 bases and J by 1 base, leaving 10 bases between them. Germline V gene sequence: CDR1 SGHRS, CDR2 YFSETQ. The CDR3 extends over 14 amino acids. Culturing for about 9 days preceded CD4+ T cell isolation. As their vaccination, participants received two doses of either BNT162b2 or mRNA-1273. Prior SARS-CoV-2 infection was absent in the vaccine recipients, as shown by negative nucleocapsid antibodies. The table came from immunoSEQ multiplex PCR; TCRdb's copy has only in-frame clones and leaves some out. There are 65,000 to 90,000 clones in the sample; approximately 73% occur only once, and about 2% lies in the top ten.

Sequenced here: CD4+ T cells from PBMCs cultured without peptide, sampled after COVID-19 vaccination. The chain joins TRBV5-1 to TRBJ1-3, with unresolved D. The sequence was obtained from a human donor who received a COVID-19 vaccine. CDR3 protein: CASRVGPSGNTIYF. In nucleotides, the CDR3 is TGCGCCAGCAGAGTCGGACCATCTGGAAACACCATATATTTT.